The clone carrying this TCR beta chain was seen more than once but under ten times. The germline gene is not matched at one end of the junction; a read error may be the cause. This entry is derived from a study of cytotoxic CD8 clonotypes in ibrutinib-treated CLL. On the study more broadly: The cohort had about a dozen relapsed/refractory and over 14 treatment-naive patients, some 18 IGHV unmutated. Response samples were drawn at a median of roughly 13 months of treatment, range 6 to 36. Response was recorded as partial in approximately 25 patients and complete in 2; at median approximately 65 months, around 14 remained remitted and approximately 12 had progressed.

Profiling relied on immunoSEQ multiplex PCR, and the TCRdb table lists in-frame clones only, not all of them. This table holds over 150,000 clones, around 70% found once. The sequencing here drew on PBMCs, taken after 24 months of ibrutinib treatment. The receptor's source is a human donor with chronic lymphocytic leukemia.

The CDR3 reads CASSRSQPTSSQPQHF. CDR3 DNA: TGTGCCAGCTCCCGCTCTCAACCAACGAGCAGTCAGCCCCAGCATTTT. This chain links TRBV18 with TRBJ1-5; D not certain. This CDR3 has 16 residues. Germline-derived CDR1 and CDR2 are KGHSH and LQKENI.